A single TCR beta chain is shown here with its context. The antigen is not known. This sample was included in a study of T cell responses to AZD1222 COVID-19 vaccine. The CDR3 contains 15 residues. Deletions cut 5 bases from V and 3 bases from J, with 12 bases between. Germline CDR1 reads SGHTS; CDR2 reads YDEGEE. Study-level results: Clonal diversity was possibly underestimated, and the donors were mostly white British, with more females. The breadth and depth of Spike-specific TCRs increased once two AZD1222 doses had been given.

Here immunoSEQ multiplex PCR was the method, and the copy in TCRdb shows in-frame clones only, minus some. The repertoire consists of more than 100,000 clones, with 75% to 85% occurring once and the leading ten covering 7.9%. The clonotype comes from an adult who received the MenACWY meningococcal vaccine as a control. The source was peripheral blood, collected 28 days after the second dose of the MenACWY control vaccine. The chain combines TRBV5-8 with TRBJ1-6; D is undetermined. The DNA of the CDR3 is TGTGCCAGCAGTCCGCGTGGGAACTATAATTCACCCCTCCACTTT. Protein sequence: CASSPRGNYNSPLHF.